A selection of T cell receptor beta chains follows, all from one sample in a study of T-cell reconstitution after alpha-beta-depleted transplantation in children. One entry per CDR3 protein results from TCRdb running MiXCR on the PCR reads. The repertoire includes 420,000 or so distinct CDR3 sequences, roughly 10% of them detected once, and 4.5% to 7% sits in the top ten. Sequencing was performed on PBMCs from the stem cell graft donor, taken from the stem cell graft. These receptors all stem from a human donor who donated a stem cell graft to a child with acute myeloid leukemia. Each CDR3 is given with its conserved first and last residue. The order of the fields is CDR3 protein, CDR3 DNA, clone size, V gene, J gene, D gene. D genes are given only for firm matches. Rows give clone size only sometimes, using once, few, many, or a class for an expanded clone.

CASSRGYRVSSYEQYF,TGTGCCAGCAGCAGGGGGTACCGAGTTAGCTCCTACGAGCAGTACTTC,few,TRBV7-2,TRBJ2-7,.
CSVEGLDITNEQFF,TGCAGCGTTGAGGGTTTGGACATAACCAATGAGCAGTTCTTC,.,TRBV29-1,TRBJ2-1,.
CASSSGPTSGSSTDTQYF,TGCGCCAGCAGCTCCGGTCCGACTAGCGGGTCTAGCACAGATACGCAGTATTTT,few,TRBV5-1,TRBJ2-3,TRBD2
CASSPTGRWASGNQETQYF,TGTGCCAGCAGCCCCACCGGGAGGTGGGCTAGCGGGAACCAAGAGACCCAGTACTTC,many,TRBV13,TRBJ2-5,TRBD2
CASSLDRLYTQYF,TGTGCCAGCAGTTTAGACAGGTTATATACGCAGTATTTT,few,TRBV12-3/TRBV12-4,TRBJ2-3,.
CASSPGQDFTGELFF,TGTGCCAGCAGCCCGGGACAGGACTTCACCGGGGAGCTGTTTTTT,many,TRBV6-1,TRBJ2-2,TRBD1
CASRPRELEKLFF,TGTGCCAGCAGACCCCGGGAGTTAGAAAAACTGTTTTTT,many,TRBV2,TRBJ1-4,.
CASSQDIIAGGYNEQFF,TGTGCCAGCAGCCAAGACATAATAGCGGGGGGTTATAATGAGCAGTTCTTC,.,TRBV14,TRBJ2-1,TRBD2
CASSLDVVGNTGELFF,TGTGCCAGCAGCTTGGATGTAGTAGGGAACACCGGGGAGCTGTTTTTT,.,TRBV5-6,TRBJ2-2,.
CASSQDKDLGTQYF,TGTGCCAGCAGCCAAGATAAGGACTTGGGGACCCAGTACTTC,few,TRBV3-1,TRBJ2-5,.
CASSSTGTGVYEQYF,TGCGCCAGCAGCTCCACCGGGACAGGGGTCTACGAGCAGTACTTC,few,TRBV5-1,TRBJ2-7,TRBD1
CSASGQGGELFF,TGCAGTGCTTCCGGACAGGGCGGGGAGCTGTTTTTT,few,TRBV20-1,TRBJ2-2,TRBD1
CASSTEGGGTEAFF,TGTGCCAGCAGCACAGAGGGAGGGGGCACTGAAGCTTTCTTT,many,TRBV5-4,TRBJ1-1,.
CSARDSLVRNTEAFF,TGCAGTGCTAGAGACAGTTTGGTACGGAACACTGAAGCTTTCTTT,few,TRBV20-1,TRBJ1-1,.
CASSLGLVENTGELFF,TGCGCCAGCAGCTTGGGACTCGTCGAGAACACCGGGGAGCTGTTTTTT,few,TRBV5-1,TRBJ2-2,.
CASSRDRVNPEAFF,TGTGCCAGCTCACGGGACAGGGTTAATCCTGAAGCTTTCTTT,.,TRBV18,TRBJ1-1,TRBD1
CASGSGTHNEQFF,TGTGCCAGCGGGTCCGGGACGCACAATGAGCAGTTCTTC,many,TRBV6-2/TRBV6-3,TRBJ2-1,.
CASARGEETQYF,TGCGCCAGCGCCAGGGGGGAAGAGACCCAGTACTTC,many,TRBV5-1,TRBJ2-5,.
CASSLEVGYNEQFF,TGCGCCAGCAGCTTGGAAGTGGGTTACAATGAGCAGTTCTTC,few,TRBV5-1,TRBJ2-1,.
CASHRALGGTGELFF,TGTGCCAGCCATCGAGCCCTCGGGGGGACCGGGGAGCTGTTTTTT,few,TRBV12-3/TRBV12-4,TRBJ2-2,TRBD2
CASSLAQTGELFF,TGTGCCAGCAGCTTAGCGCAAACCGGGGAGCTGTTTTTT,.,TRBV7-2,TRBJ2-2,.
CASSYPVPSGHSSYNEQFF,TGTGCCAGCAGTTATCCTGTACCTAGCGGGCATAGCTCCTACAATGAGCAGTTCTTC,.,TRBV6-2/TRBV6-3,TRBJ2-1,TRBD2
CSARDSYEQYF,TGCAGTGCTAGAGATTCTTACGAGCAGTACTTC,.,TRBV20-1,TRBJ2-7,.
CAISDSKRQQGGEKLFF,TGTGCCATCAGTGACTCCAAAAGACAACAGGGGGGGGAAAAACTGTTTTTT,.,TRBV10-3,TRBJ1-4,TRBD1
CASTQGSSGNTIYF,TGTGCCAGCACCCAGGGGTCCTCTGGAAACACCATATATTTT,.,TRBV7-9,TRBJ1-3,.
CASSWDRPNTEAFF,TGCGCCAGCAGCTGGGACAGACCGAACACTGAAGCTTTCTTT,few,TRBV5-1,TRBJ1-1,TRBD1
CSAREQSWGTKNIQYF,TGCAGTGCTAGAGAACAGTCCTGGGGGACCAAAAACATTCAGTACTTC,.,TRBV20-1,TRBJ2-4,.
CASGQGNTDTQYF,TGTGCCAGTGGACAGGGGAACACAGATACGCAGTATTTT,few,TRBV6-1,TRBJ2-3,TRBD1